This T cell receptor beta chain is from a study of long-term antiretroviral therapy in people with HIV. immunoSEQ v3.0 was run at survey level. Data came from immunoSEQ multiplex PCR; TCRdb stores just in-frame clones and leaves some out. The sample has about 39,000 clones; more than 80% are singletons. Study-level points and caveats: Clones that had undergone expansion before ART prevailed in the repertoire throughout all time points.

Comment on this clone: Its antigen is currently unknown.

Between the trimmed V and J ends, which lost 4 bases and 5 bases, there was a span of 15 bases. The CDR3 is made up of 14 amino acids. Germline CDR1 is SGHNT and CDR2 is YYREEE (reference sequence). The sequence was obtained from a woman between 45 and 60 years old with HIV. V and J are TRBV5-4 and TRBJ2-5; D remains ambiguous. Here the sequenced sample was unsorted PBMCs, taken 3.1 years after starting antiretroviral therapy. The CDR3 sequence: CASSPPGVTETQYF. Here the CDR3 DNA reads TGTGCCAGCAGCCCCCCTGGGGTCACGGAGACCCAGTACTTC.